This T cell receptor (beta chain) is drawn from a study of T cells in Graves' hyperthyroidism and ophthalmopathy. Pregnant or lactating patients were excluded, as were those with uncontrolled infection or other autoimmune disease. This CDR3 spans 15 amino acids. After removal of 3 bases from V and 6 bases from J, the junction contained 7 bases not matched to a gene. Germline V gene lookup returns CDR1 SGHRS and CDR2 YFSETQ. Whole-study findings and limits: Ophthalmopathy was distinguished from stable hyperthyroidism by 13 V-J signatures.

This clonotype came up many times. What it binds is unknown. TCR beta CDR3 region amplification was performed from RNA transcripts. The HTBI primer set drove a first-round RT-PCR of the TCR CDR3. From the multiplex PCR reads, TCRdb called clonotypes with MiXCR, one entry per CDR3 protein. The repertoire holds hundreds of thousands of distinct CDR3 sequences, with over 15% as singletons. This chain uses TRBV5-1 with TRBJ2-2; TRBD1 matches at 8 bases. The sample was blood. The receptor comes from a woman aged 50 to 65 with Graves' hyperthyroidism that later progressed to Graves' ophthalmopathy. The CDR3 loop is CASSSGQGRSGELFF. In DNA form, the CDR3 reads TGCGCCAGCAGCTCCGGACAGGGTCGGTCCGGGGAGCTGTTTTTT.